The 27 T cell receptor beta chains below all came from one sample that was sequenced in a study of CD8 T cells in Susac syndrome. An input of about 0.5 to 1 ug of RNA was subjected to reverse transcription using random hexamers. TCRdb reprocessed the immunoSEQ multiplex PCR reads via MiXCR and lists one record per CDR3 protein. The sample records some 300,000 distinct CDR3 sequences, roughly 85% being singletons. Material: CD8+ T cells from PBMCs. These TCRs come from a human donor with multiple sclerosis.

V is TRBV28 and J is TRBJ2-7, with a weak D call TRBD1 (6 bases). The CDR3 is 15 residues long. Germline loops: CDR1 MDHEN, CDR2 SYDVKM. The V end lost 4 bases, the J end lost 3 bases, and 16 bases lay between the germline ends. The CDR3 DNA reads TGTGCCAGCAGTTGGTGGGCAGGGGATGACTACGAGCAGTACGTC. Amino acids: CASSWWAGDDYEQYV.

Comment on this clonotype: Here the CDR3 omits its conserved ending phenylalanine or tryptophan, so a read error is the likely source. The rearrangement joins TRBV2 to TRBJ2-7, with D possibly matching TRBD1 (6 bases). CDR3 length equals 12 residues. CDR1 and CDR2 from the germline V gene are SNHLY and FYNNEI. Between the trimmed V and J ends, which lost 7 bases and 7 bases, there was a span of 14 bases. The CDR3 sequence is CASITGYGEQYL. The CDR3 coding sequence is TGTGCCAGCATAACAGGGTACGGAGAGCAGTACCTC.

This clonotype occurred once. The chain has TRBV5-6 and TRBJ2-3; 12 nucleotides align to TRBD1. This CDR3 region has 16 residues. CDR1 and CDR2 (germline): SGHDT, YYEEEE. After removal of 4 bases from V and 3 bases from J, the junction contained 6 bases not matched to a gene. CDR3 nucleotide sequence: TGTGCCAGCAGCGTAGGGACAGGGGGCTTAACAGATACGCAGTATTTT. Translation gives CASSVGTGGLTDTQYF.

This chain joins TRBV27 and TRBJ1-1; unclear D gene. V was clipped by 6 bases and J by 6 bases, with 11 bases between them. Looked up from germline, CDR1 is MNHEY and CDR2 is SMNVEV (reference sequence). The CDR3 sequence is 12 residues long. The CDR3 here is CASRSGGSEAFF. DNA for the CDR3: TGTGCCAGCAGATCGGGAGGGTCTGAAGCTTTCTTT.

The genes are TRBV7-6 and TRBJ2-1, with 9 bases that match TRBD2. This CDR3 contains 16 residues. Germline assignment: CDR1 SGHVS and CDR2 FNYEAQ. The ends lost 3 bases at V and 8 bases at J; junction bases unmatched: 11. The CDR3 here is CASSLTSGEPLYEQFF. CDR3 nucleotide sequence: TGTGCCAGCAGCTTGACTAGCGGAGAGCCCCTCTATGAGCAGTTCTTC.

The chain employs TRBV7-8 and TRBJ2-1, with 14 bases aligning to TRBD2. Germline V gene sequence: CDR1 SGHVS, CDR2 FQNEAQ. Trimming cost V 2 bases and J 1 base; bases outside gene matches: 10. The CDR3 totals 20 residues. For the CDR3, the DNA is TGTGCCAGCAGCTTACTTGGGGGGACTAGCGGGAGTGGGTCCTACAATGAGCAGTTCTTC. Translation: CASSLLGGTSGSGSYNEQFF.

The chain uses TRBV4-2 and TRBJ1-3; TRBD1 is a possible D gene (6 bases). V was pared by 4 bases and J by 4 bases, with 14 bases between. CDR3 length equals 15 residues. The germline V gene encodes CDR1 LGHNA and CDR2 YNFKEQ. CDR3 in DNA: TGTGCCAGCAGCCCGTACGGGGGGCCGGGAAACACCATATATTTT. It yields the protein CASSPYGGPGNTIYF.

The chain employs TRBV28 and TRBJ2-1, with 11 bases fitting TRBD2. V shed 6 bases, J shed 0 bases, and the junction held 10 bases outside the gene matches. CDR3 length equals 18 residues. Germline V CDR1 and CDR2: MDHEN, SYDVKM. The CDR3 DNA sequence: TGTGCCAGCAGCCAGGGACTAGCGGAGGTTAGCTCCTACAATGAGCAGTTCTTC. This codes for CASSQGLAEVSSYNEQFF. Full variable domain (remainder filled in from reference TRBV28 and TRBJ2-1): DVKVTQSSRYLVKRTGEKVFLECVQDMDHENMFWYRQDPGLGLRLIYFSYDVKMKEKGDIPEGYSVSREKKERFSLILESASTNQTSMYLCASSQGLAEVSSYNEQFFGPGTRLTVL.

The chain employs TRBV5-4 and TRBJ2-3; the match to TRBD1 covers 9 bases. CDR3 length: 20 residues. Germline V lookup: CDR1 SGHNT, CDR2 YYREEE (reference sequence). After removal of 4 bases from V and 0 bases from J, the junction contained 18 bases not matched to a gene. The chain's CDR3 is CASSDLGQGFDGSSTDTQYF. The CDR3 DNA is TGTGCCAGCAGCGACCTGGGACAGGGTTTCGACGGGAGCAGCACAGATACGCAGTATTTT. Filled out from reference TRBV5-4 and TRBJ2-3, the complete variable domain reads ETGVTQSPTHLIKTRGQQVTLRCSSQSGHNTVSWYQQALGQGPQFIFQYYREEENGRGNFPPRFSGLQFPNYSSELNVNALELDDSALYLCASSDLGQGFDGSSTDTQYFGPGTRLTVL.

The chain has TRBV9 and TRBJ2-3, with 10 bases aligning to TRBD2. The germline V gene encodes CDR1 SGDLS and CDR2 YYNGEE. This CDR3 comprises 18 residues. The ends lost 4 bases at V and 0 bases at J; junction bases unmatched: 11. CDR3: CASSLRTSGPFSTDTQYF. In DNA, the CDR3 is TGTGCCAGCAGCCTCCGGACTAGCGGTCCTTTTAGCACAGATACGCAGTATTTT.

As DNA, the CDR3 is TGTGCCGGGGCCAGCGGGAGGGCCTTCAACGGGGAGCTGTTTTTT. Protein: CAGASGRAFNGELFF. The V gene is TRBV28, the J gene TRBJ2-2; 10 bases are shared with TRBD2. Germline assignment: CDR1 MDHEN and CDR2 SYDVKM. V shed 11 bases, J shed 7 bases, and the junction held 13 bases outside the gene matches. The CDR3 runs 15 residues.

This chain uses TRBV11-1 with TRBJ2-2; 7 bases align to TRBD2. Germline trimming cut 1 base from V and 4 bases from J; bases unmatched to any gene: 3. The CDR3 is 15 residues long. Germline assignment: CDR1 SGHAT and CDR2 FQDESV (reference sequence). The CDR3 reads CASSLGPGGTGELFF. The DNA for the CDR3 is TGTGCCAGCAGCTTAGGTCCGGGAGGCACCGGGGAGCTGTTTTTT.

V usage is TRBV7-2 and J usage is TRBJ2-1, with D perhaps given as TRBD1 or TRBD2 (5 bases each). V lost 7 bases and J 7 bases, leaving 20 bases between the germline ends. The germline CDR1 and CDR2 sequences are SGHTA and FQGNSA. The CDR3 totals 15 residues. The CDR3 protein is CASNSATGTGNEQFF. Written as DNA, the CDR3 is TGTGCCAGCAACTCGGCCACCGGGACGGGGAATGAGCAGTTCTTC.

This clonotype was seen once. The chain links TRBV6-5 to TRBJ2-1; D gene ambiguous. Trimming cost V 0 bases and J 5 bases, with 8 bases left between them. Germline lookup yields CDR1 MNHEY and CDR2 SVGAGI. This CDR3 is 14 amino acids long. As DNA, the CDR3 is TGTGCCAGCAGTTACTCAACAGCAAACAATGAGCAGTTCTTC. Its translation is CASSYSTANNEQFF.

This chain links TRBV5-4 with TRBJ2-1, with D possibly TRBD2 on 6 matching bases. The V and J ends lost 4 bases and 9 bases respectively, with 11 bases between them. Germline values: CDR1 SGHNT, CDR2 YYREEE (reference sequence). The CDR3 extends over 12 amino acids. As DNA, the CDR3 is TGTGCCAGCAGCCTTGTAGCGGCTGAGCAGTTCTTC. Amino acid sequence: CASSLVAAEQFF. Combining the CDR3 with reference TRBV5-4 and TRBJ2-1 gives the whole variable domain ETGVTQSPTHLIKTRGQQVTLRCSSQSGHNTVSWYQQALGQGPQFIFQYYREEENGRGNFPPRFSGLQFPNYSSELNVNALELDDSALYLCASSLVAAEQFFGPGTRLTVL.

This clonotype has more than one count but fewer than ten. The chain uses TRBV6-2 or TRBV6-3 and TRBJ2-5; 12 bases line up with TRBD2. Losses at the gene ends were 8 bases for V and 4 bases for J; bases not matched to a gene: 8. The CDR3 is 15 residues long. CDR1 is MNHEY and CDR2 is SVGEGT in the germline V gene. CDR3 DNA sequence: TGTGCCAGCTCTAGACTAGCGGGAGTAAGAGAGACCCAGTACTTC. This gives the protein CASSRLAGVRETQYF.

The chain is built from TRBV29-1 and TRBJ2-5; TRBD1 matches 7 bases. Germline loops: CDR1 SQVTM, CDR2 ANQGSEA. Trimming took 0 bases from V and 1 from J; bases not matched to a gene: 5. The CDR3 is 15 residues long. The CDR3 loop is CSVEDETGVQETQYF. Written as DNA, the CDR3 is TGCAGCGTTGAAGACGAAACAGGGGTCCAAGAGACCCAGTACTTC.

CDR3 nucleotide sequence: TGTGCCTGGAGCGAGCTCTTAAGCAATCAGCCCCAGCATTTT. As protein: CAWSELLSNQPQHF. The rearrangement uses TRBV30 and TRBJ1-5, with no clear D. Germline assignment: CDR1 GTSNPN and CDR2 SVGIG (reference sequence). V lost 3 bases to trimming and J lost 1 base, with 10 bases between them. The CDR3 runs to 14 residues.

The chain recombines TRBV11-2 with TRBJ1-1; no clear D. This CDR3 has 15 amino acids. Germline CDR1 is SGHAT and CDR2 is FQNNGV. V was trimmed by 7 bases and J by 0 bases, leaving 15 bases between them. In nucleotides, the CDR3 is TGTGCCAGCAACCCCCGGCTGTTCATGAACACTGAAGCTTTCTTT. This encodes CASNPRLFMNTEAFF.

The V call is TRBV5-1, the J call TRBJ2-1; 9 bases line up with TRBD1. Per germline, CDR1 SGHRS and CDR2 YFSETQ. Losses at the gene ends were 7 bases for V and 7 bases for J; bases not matched to a gene: 6. The CDR3 has 13 amino acids. The CDR3 region is CASGPDRGNEQFF. CDR3 in DNA: TGCGCCAGCGGACCGGACAGGGGTAATGAGCAGTTCTTC. Using reference TRBV5-1 and TRBJ2-1 for the parts outside the CDR3, the full variable domain is KAGVTQTPRYLIKTRGQQVTLSCSPISGHRSVSWYQQTPGQGLQFLFEYFSETQRNKGNFPGRFSGRQFSNSRSEMNVSTLELGDSALYLCASGPDRGNEQFFGPGTRLTVL.

The CDR3 is CASSGWTGGHYEQYF. DNA of the CDR3: TGTGCCAGCAGCGGATGGACAGGGGGCCACTACGAGCAGTACTTC. V gene TRBV7-2 combines with J gene TRBJ2-7; 11 positions agree with TRBD1. This CDR3 is 15 amino acids long. The trim removed 5 bases at V and 3 bases at J, leaving 6 bases unmatched. Germline CDR1 and CDR2: SGHTA and FQGNSA.

There are a few counts of this clonotype. The J gene is TRBJ2-1, the V gene TRBV7-3, with 8 bases identical to TRBD1. V was pared by 6 bases and J by 7 bases, with 8 bases of the junction left unmatched. CDR1 is SGHTA and CDR2 is FQGTGA in the germline V gene. CDR3 length equals 14 residues. DNA of the CDR3: TGTGCCAGCAGAAGTGGACAGGGAAGGAATGAGCAGTTCTTC. This sequence encodes CASRSGQGRNEQFF. Combining the CDR3 with reference TRBV7-3 and TRBJ2-1 gives the whole variable domain GAGVSQTPSNKVTEKGKYVELRCDPISGHTALYWYRQSLGQGPEFLIYFQGTGAADDSGLPNDRFFAVRPEGSVSTLKIQRTERGDSAVYLCASRSGQGRNEQFFGPGTRLTVL.

CDR3 region: CASSLYMRGFSYEQYF. Written as DNA, the CDR3 is TGTGCCAGCAGCTTGTACATGAGGGGCTTCTCCTACGAGCAGTACTTC. The chain combines TRBV5-8 with TRBJ2-7; the D call may be TRBD1 or TRBD2 (5 bases each). This CDR3 comprises 16 residues. Trimming took off 1 base at V and 0 bases at J, with 14 bases between the two ends. Germline V gene data show CDR1 as SGHTS and CDR2 as YDEGEE. Supplemented by reference TRBV5-8 and TRBJ2-7, the full variable domain reads EAGVTQSPTHLIKTRGQQATLRCSPISGHTSVYWYQQALGLGLQFLLWYDEGEERNRGNFPPRFSGRQFPNYSSELNVNALELEDSALYLCASSLYMRGFSYEQYFGPGTRLTVT.

This clonotype was observed a single time. The V gene is TRBV9, the J gene TRBJ2-1; TRBD2 might be the D (6 bases). The V gene's germline CDR1 is SGDLS and CDR2 YYNGEE. V was cut by 3 bases and J by 0 bases, with 10 bases left in between. The CDR3 loop spans 15 amino acids. The CDR3 sequence: CASSDGTHSYNEQFF. The CDR3 coding sequence is TGTGCCAGCAGCGACGGGACTCACTCCTACAATGAGCAGTTCTTC.

This chain links TRBV12-3 or TRBV12-4 with TRBJ1-2, with D maybe TRBD1 (5 bases). The CDR3 is 17 residues long. V shed 3 bases and J shed 5 bases, with 22 bases lying between them. The CDR3 here is CASSLHRSGDGRYGYTF. CDR3 nucleotides: TGTGCCAGCAGTTTGCACAGGAGTGGGGATGGACGGTATGGCTACACCTTC.

V usage is TRBV30 and J usage is TRBJ2-7; no clear D. Germline-derived CDR1 and CDR2 are GTSNPN and SVGIG (reference sequence). There are 13 residues in the CDR3. Trimming pared 3 bases from V and 0 bases from J, leaving 9 bases between. The CDR3 reads CAWSIGNSYEQYF. The CDR3 DNA reads as TGTGCCTGGAGCATTGGGAACTCCTACGAGCAGTACTTC. The complete variable domain, with remaining parts taken from reference TRBV30 and TRBJ2-7, reads SQTIHQWPATLVQPVGSPLSLECTVEGTSNPNLYWYRQAAGRGLQLLFYSVGIGQISSEVPQNLSASRPQDRQFILSSKKLLLSDSGFYLCAWSIGNSYEQYFGPGTRLTVT.

The rearrangement uses TRBV13 and TRBJ1-6; TRBD1 agrees at 7 bases. The CDR3 totals 15 residues. V lost 4 bases, J lost 6 bases, and 6 bases stayed unmatched. Germline CDR1 PRHDT, CDR2 FYEKMQ (reference sequence). The chain's CDR3 is CASSYTGESNSPLHF. The CDR3 DNA is TGTGCCAGCAGCTACACAGGGGAGTCTAATTCACCCCTCCACTTT.